Listed here are 26 T cell receptor beta chains from one sample, sequenced in a study of blood T cell repertoires in COVID-19. Produced via immunoSEQ multiplex PCR; TCRdb's table is partial and in-frame only. The table shows some 240,000 clones, with roughly 88% occurring only once. Sequenced material: peripheral blood. These TCRs come from a woman aged 70-85 years with COVID-19, enrolled during active disease.

In DNA, the CDR3 is TGTGCCAGCAGCCAATTACGGGAGGGACCCGGGGAGCTGTTTTTT. Its protein is CASSQLREGPGELFF. The V call is TRBV4-2, the J call TRBJ2-2; TRBD2 aligns across 8 bases. After removal of 2 bases from V and 6 bases from J, the junction contained 5 bases not matched to a gene. The germline V gene has CDR1 LGHNA and CDR2 YNFKEQ. The CDR3 sequence is 15 residues long.

This clone was detected only once. This chain uses TRBV20-1 with TRBJ1-4; D is unresolved. CDR3 size: 11 residues. Trimming shortened V by 3 bases and J by 4 bases, and 3 bases separated the two germline ends. Looked up from germline, CDR1 is DFQATT and CDR2 is SNEGSKA (reference sequence). The CDR3 DNA is TGCAGTGCTAGCTATAATGAAAAACTGTTTTTT. Its protein is CSASYNEKLFF.

This rearrangement joins TRBV29-1 to TRBJ2-2, with a weak D call TRBD1 (5 bases). Germline V gene sequence: CDR1 SQVTM, CDR2 ANQGSEA. Trimming removed 1 base at V and 0 bases at J, with 6 bases between. CDR3 length: 14 amino acids. CDR3 in amino acids: CSVEGTPNTGELFF. The CDR3 DNA sequence: TGCAGCGTTGAAGGGACACCGAACACCGGGGAGCTGTTTTTT.

The rearrangement uses TRBV7-9 and TRBJ2-5, with a possible D match to TRBD2 (5 bases). V was shortened by 2 bases and J by 5 bases, with 9 bases between the two germline ends. This CDR3 has 13 residues. Germline CDR1 and CDR2: SEHNR and FQNEAQ (reference sequence). The CDR3 here is CASSLRGRETQYF. In DNA form, the CDR3 reads TGTGCCAGCAGCTTACGGGGAAGGGAGACCCAGTACTTC.

The sample holds one count of this clone. This chain joins TRBV6-2 or TRBV6-3 and TRBJ2-7; 10 nucleotides line up with TRBD2. V trimming: 4 bases; J trimming: 0 bases; junction bases outside the gene matches: 3. The CDR3 runs 15 residues. Germline-derived CDR1 and CDR2 are MNHEY and SVGEGT. The CDR3 nucleotides are TGTGCCAGCAGTTCACCTAGCGGGAGCTCCTACGAGCAGTACTTC. It encodes CASSSPSGSSYEQYF.

The rearrangement links TRBV30 to TRBJ1-2; D not resolved. CDR1 GTSNPN and CDR2 SVGIG come from the germline V gene (reference sequence). Trimming stripped 4 bases from V and 1 base from J, with 7 bases between. The CDR3 sequence is 12 residues long. The CDR3 region has the DNA TGTGCCTGGACCCGCTATAACTATGGCTACACCTTC. Protein: CAWTRYNYGYTF.

This clone has just a few counts. The rearrangement links TRBV5-5 to TRBJ1-6; the D gene is possibly TRBD1 (5 bases). V lost 4 bases to trimming and J lost 6 bases, with 17 bases between them. CDR1 is SGHKS and CDR2 is YYEKEE in the germline V gene (reference sequence). The length of the CDR3 is 16 residues. CDR3 sequence: CASSPTPGLLNSPLHF. CDR3 bases: TGTGCCAGCAGCCCAACTCCGGGACTGCTTAATTCACCCCTCCACTTT.

This chain links TRBV28 with TRBJ1-5, with 10 bases that match TRBD1. Germline CDR1 is MDHEN and CDR2 is SYDVKM. The V and J ends lost 4 bases and 6 bases, in that order; junction bases with no gene match: 9. The CDR3 contains 16 residues. For the CDR3, the DNA is TGTGCCAGCAGTTCCCCCCGGGACAGGGGCGGTCAGCCCCAGCATTTT. Translated: CASSSPRDRGGQPQHF.

The chain uses TRBV20-1 and TRBJ2-7, with 7 bases fitting TRBD2. CDR1 DFQATT and CDR2 SNEGSKA come from the germline V gene (reference sequence). The CDR3 consists of 11 residues. V shed 3 bases, J shed 4 bases, and the junction held 0 bases outside the gene matches. For the CDR3, the DNA is TGCAGTGCTAGGGGGGGGTACGAGCAGTACTTC. It is translated as CSARGGYEQYF.

The rearrangement joins TRBV30 to TRBJ2-4; weak D call: TRBD1 (6 bases). V shed 1 base and J shed 1 base, with 8 bases lying between them. Germline CDR1 GTSNPN, CDR2 SVGIG (reference sequence). CDR3 length: 14 amino acids. CDR3: CAWSATGAKNIQYF. CDR3 nucleotide sequence: TGTGCCTGGAGTGCTACAGGGGCCAAAAACATTCAGTACTTC.

This clone was recorded once. The rearrangement uses TRBV11-3 and TRBJ2-1; D might be TRBD2 (6 bases). V lost 5 bases and J lost 3, with 14 bases in between. The CDR3 contains 15 residues. Germline-derived CDR1 and CDR2 are SGHNT and YENEEA. The CDR3 here is CASSRTGLRYNEQFF. The CDR3 coding sequence is TGTGCCAGCAGCCGTACGGGACTCCGCTACAATGAGCAGTTCTTC.

V and J are TRBV5-6 and TRBJ2-7; perhaps TRBD1 as D (9 bases). Germline CDR1 reads SGHDT; CDR2 reads YYEEEE. This CDR3 is 18 amino acids long. V gave up 0 bases and J gave up 7 bases, with 26 bases separating them. The CDR3 sequence is CASSLEVGTGRLAREQYF. CDR3 nucleotide sequence: TGTGCCAGCAGCTTGGAAGTGGGGACAGGGCGACTAGCGAGGGAGCAGTACTTC.

This clone has only one observation. This chain links TRBV21-1 with TRBJ2-7; the table names TRBD1, a call not compared with the DNA. TRBV21-1 is recorded as a pseudogene. The CDR3 runs to 13 residues. CDR3 protein: CASRGQKIYEQYF. CDR3 DNA sequence: TGTGCCAGCAGGGGCCAGAAGATCTACGAGCAGTACTTC.

The chain joins TRBV19 to TRBJ1-5; no definite D call. The germline V gene has CDR1 LNHDA and CDR2 SQIVND (reference sequence). Trimming removed 7 bases from V and 1 base from J, with 17 bases in between. The CDR3 extends over 16 amino acids. CDR3 in amino acids: CASTTTPGGSNQPQHF. The CDR3 DNA follows: TGTGCCAGTACCACGACCCCCGGAGGGAGCAATCAGCCCCAGCATTTT. Based on the CDR3 plus reference TRBV19 and TRBJ1-5, the full variable domain is DGGITQSPKYLFRKEGQNVTLSCEQNLNHDAMYWYRQDPGQGLRLIYYSQIVNDFQKGDIAEGYSVSREKKESFPLTVTSAQKNPTAFYLCASTTTPGGSNQPQHFGDGTRLSIL.

J is TRBJ1-4 and V is TRBV4-2, with D unclear. The V end was cut by 1 base, the J end by 8 bases, with 17 bases between. CDR1 and CDR2 from the germline V gene are LGHNA and YNFKEQ. The CDR3 runs to 16 residues. The CDR3 protein is CASSQGPAQVGEKLFF. The CDR3 DNA follows: TGTGCCAGCAGCCAAGGCCCGGCGCAGGTTGGAGAAAAACTGTTTTTT.

The genes are TRBV5-6 and TRBJ2-4; no definite D call. CDR3 length equals 14 residues. The V and J ends lost 6 bases and 0 bases respectively, with 10 bases between them. Germline assignment: CDR1 SGHDT and CDR2 YYEEEE. The CDR3, as DNA: TGTGCCAGCAAACTGGGCCTAGCCAAAAACATTCAGTACTTC. This sequence encodes CASKLGLAKNIQYF.

This rearrangement joins TRBV2 to TRBJ2-7; D remains unclear. V was clipped by 5 bases and J by 7 bases, with 9 bases between them. Germline CDR1 SNHLY, CDR2 FYNNEI. CDR3 length: 11 amino acids. The CDR3 protein is CASSSPLEQYF. The CDR3 nucleotides are TGTGCCAGCAGTTCCCCCTTAGAGCAGTACTTC.

The chain is built from TRBV3-1 (or the pseudogene TRBV3-2) and TRBJ1-5; the D gene is possibly TRBD1 (5 bases). The CDR3 covers 15 residues. V was pared by 3 bases and J by 2 bases, with 11 bases between. Germline CDR1 LGHDT, CDR2 YNNKEL (reference sequence). The CDR3 DNA reads TGTGCCAGCAGCCAGGTCAGGGATGGCAATCAGCCCCAGCATTTT. This encodes CASSQVRDGNQPQHF.

This clone was seen only once. The J gene is TRBJ2-3, the V gene TRBV7-3; perhaps TRBD2 as D (6 bases). CDR3 length: 13 amino acids. The germline V and J ends were trimmed by 4 bases and 4 bases, with 9 bases remaining between them. CDR1 SGHTA and CDR2 FQGTGA come from the germline V gene. CDR3: CASSSPGADTQYF. The CDR3 DNA follows: TGTGCCAGCAGCTCCCCGGGAGCAGATACGCAGTATTTT.

This chain connects TRBV7-2 to TRBJ2-6; TRBD1 agrees at 8 bases. The CDR3 spans 18 residues. V shed 5 bases, J shed 1 base, and the junction held 10 bases outside the gene matches. CDR1 and CDR2 from the germline V gene are SGHTA and FQGNSA. The CDR3 sequence: CASSRGQGGVSGANVLTF. CDR3 nucleotides: TGTGCCAGCAGCCGCGGACAGGGTGGGGTTTCTGGGGCCAACGTCCTGACTTTC. Using reference TRBV7-2 and TRBJ2-6 for the parts outside the CDR3, the full variable domain is GAGVSQSPSNKVTEKGKDVELRCDPISGHTALYWYRQSLGQGLEFLIYFQGNSAPDKSGLPSDRFSAERTGGSVSTLTIQRTQQEDSAVYLCASSRGQGGVSGANVLTFGAGSRLTVL.

This clone occurred once. This chain connects TRBV11-2 to TRBJ2-3; 7 nucleotides align to TRBD1. Germline V CDR1 and CDR2: SGHAT, FQNNGV. The CDR3 contains 15 residues. The V and J ends lost 5 bases and 0 bases, in that order; junction bases with no gene match: 5. CDR3 loop: CASSKTGQSTDTQYF. In DNA, the CDR3 is TGTGCCAGCAGCAAGACGGGACAGAGCACAGATACGCAGTATTTT.

The chain employs TRBV28 and TRBJ1-4; no clear D. The length of the CDR3 is 14 residues. The germline CDR1 and CDR2 sequences are MDHEN and SYDVKM. V gave up 6 bases and J gave up 4 bases, with 12 bases separating them. The CDR3 reads CASSIPPGNEKLFF. CDR3 sequence (DNA): TGTGCCAGCAGCATCCCCCCGGGTAATGAAAAACTGTTTTTT.

The rearrangement joins TRBV10-3 to TRBJ2-7; 10 positions match TRBD1. There are 14 residues in the CDR3. The germline gives CDR1 ENHRY, CDR2 SYGVKD. V gave up 5 bases and J gave up 4 bases; unmatched junction bases: 5. CDR3 nucleotide sequence: TGTGCCATCAGTCTCCAGGACAGGGGGTACGAGCAGTACTTC. It encodes CAISLQDRGYEQYF.

V is TRBV11-3 and J is TRBJ2-5, with 7 bases identical to TRBD1. J lost 1 base, V lost 5 bases, and 7 bases had no gene match. Germline CDR1 reads SGHNT; CDR2 reads YENEEA. CDR3 length: 15 amino acids. CDR3 loop: CASSPGTAIQETQYF. CDR3 sequence (DNA): TGTGCCAGCAGCCCCGGGACAGCGATCCAAGAGACCCAGTACTTC.

This clone appeared once. The chain employs TRBV11-3 and TRBJ2-5; D gene uncertain. The V end was cut by 3 bases, the J end by 4 bases, with 6 bases between. This CDR3 has 12 amino acids. CDR1 is SGHNT, CDR2 YENEEA, per germline. The CDR3 protein is CASSFPIETQYF. The CDR3 DNA reads TGTGCCAGCAGCTTCCCTATAGAGACCCAGTACTTC.

This rearrangement joins TRBV5-4 to TRBJ2-4, with a possible D match to TRBD1 (6 bases). CDR1 and CDR2 (germline): SGHNT, YYREEE (reference sequence). V dropped 4 bases and J dropped 10 bases, with 18 bases sitting between them. The CDR3 extends over 14 amino acids. CDR3 DNA sequence: TGTGCCAGCAGCCTGAGTTTGGGGGACAATATTCAGTACTTC. Amino acid sequence: CASSLSLGDNIQYF.